A single sample gave rise to the 10 T cell receptor beta chains below, sequenced in a study of blood T cells in healthy people across ages. A sample-barcoded 5' primer and a J-beta primer mix were used in a second PCR of roughly 6 to 11 cycles. TCRdb reprocessed the 5' RACE reads with MiXCR, giving one entry per CDR3 protein. The sample yields hundreds of thousands of distinct CDR3 sequences, approximately 39% seen once. The sequenced material came from blood. These TCRs come from a woman aged 60 to 75 in good health.

This chain links TRBV5-1 with TRBJ1-1; possibly TRBD1 for D (6 bases). V gave up 5 bases and J gave up 1 base, with 12 bases separating them. The CDR3 runs to 14 residues. The germline CDR1 and CDR2 sequences are SGHRS and YFSETQ. The CDR3 DNA follows: TGCGCCAGCAGGAGTGGGACAAGGAACACTGAAGCTTTCTTT. Encoded protein: CASRSGTRNTEAFF.

This chain joins TRBV10-2 and TRBJ1-5, with no clear D. The ends were cut back, 3 bases at V and 0 bases at J, with 15 bases in the middle. Germline V gene lookup returns CDR1 WSHSY and CDR2 SAAADI. The CDR3 contains 17 residues. CDR3 coding DNA: TGCGCCAGCAGTGAAGGTCCAGGCACTTATAGCAATCAGCCCCAGCATTTT. Protein: CASSEGPGTYSNQPQHF.

The genes are TRBV5-4 and TRBJ2-1, with 8 bases that match TRBD2. Looked up from germline, CDR1 is SGHNT and CDR2 is YYREEE (reference sequence). V was clipped by 3 bases and J by 3 bases; unmatched bases: 11. The CDR3 runs to 17 residues. For the CDR3, the DNA is TGTGCCAGCAGCTCCGACCCAGCGGGGGTTGACTACAATGAGCAGTTCTTC. Translating it yields CASSSDPAGVDYNEQFF.

This rearrangement joins TRBV9 to TRBJ2-5; 10 bases line up with TRBD2. V dropped 4 bases and J dropped 11; count of bases not matched to a gene: 17. Germline V CDR1 and CDR2: SGDLS, YYNGEE. The CDR3 spans 16 residues. The CDR3 is CASSRRGAGGPIEQYF. The CDR3 DNA sequence: TGTGCCAGCAGCAGAAGAGGAGCGGGAGGGCCTATTGAGCAGTACTTC.

The chain has TRBV19 and TRBJ1-5, with D maybe TRBD1 (6 bases). The V gene lost 7 bases and the J gene lost 0 bases, with 13 bases spanning the gap. The CDR3 runs to 15 residues. Looked up from germline, CDR1 is LNHDA and CDR2 is SQIVND (reference sequence). CDR3 in amino acids: CASTIDRLSNQPQHF. The CDR3 nucleotides are TGTGCCAGTACCATCGACAGGCTTAGCAATCAGCCCCAGCATTTT.

Comments on this clonotype: A much bigger clone sits one base away, suggesting this may be a read error. This sequence joins TRBV29-1 and TRBJ2-5; perhaps TRBD1 as D (6 bases). This CDR3 has 13 amino acids. Germline-derived CDR1 and CDR2 are SQVTM and ANQGSEA. The CDR3 here is CSVRRGHQEAQYF. In DNA form, the CDR3 reads TGCAGCGTTCGCAGGGGACACCAAGAGGCCCAGTACTTC. The whole variable domain, filled in from reference TRBV29-1 and TRBJ2-5, reads SAVISQKPSRDICQRGTSLTIQCQVDSQVTMMFWYRQQPGQSLTLIATANQGSEATYESGFVIDKFPISRPNLTFSTLTVSNMSPEDSSIYLCSVRRGHQEAQYFGPGTRLLVL.

The V and J genes are TRBV11-2 and TRBJ2-3, with TRBD1 as a possible D gene (6 bases). The CDR3 has 17 amino acids. Germline V gene data show CDR1 as SGHAT and CDR2 as FQNNGV. The V end was cut by 2 bases, the J end by 2 bases, with 17 bases between. DNA for the CDR3: TGTGCCAGCAGCTTATTCAGGGGTGGAGAGGTCACAGATACGCAGTATTTT. The encoded protein is CASSLFRGGEVTDTQYF.

The rearrangement uses TRBV6-2 or TRBV6-3 and TRBJ2-5; 9 bases match TRBD2. The CDR3 covers 16 residues. V was pared by 7 bases and J by 6 bases, with 15 bases of the junction left unmatched. CDR1 is MNHEY and CDR2 is SVGEGT in the germline V gene. CDR3 residues: CASTFVAGEGLKTQYF. CDR3 nucleotides: TGTGCCAGCACCTTCGTAGCGGGAGAGGGATTGAAGACCCAGTACTTC.

The chain employs TRBV20-1 and TRBJ2-3; D unresolved. This CDR3 contains 15 residues. Germline CDR1 reads DFQATT; CDR2 reads SNEGSKA (reference sequence). V was cut by 5 bases and J by 0 bases, with 15 bases left in between. This chain's CDR3 is CSARRPGLSTDTQYF. The DNA of the CDR3 is TGCAGTGCTCGTCGGCCAGGTCTGAGCACAGATACGCAGTATTTT.

The chain has TRBV20-1 and TRBJ1-5; 9 bases align to TRBD1. V shed 6 bases, J shed 6 bases, and the junction held 6 bases outside the gene matches. Germline V gives CDR1 DFQATT, CDR2 SNEGSKA (reference sequence). The CDR3 runs 13 residues. The chain's CDR3 is CSASGQGAQPQHF. In DNA, the CDR3 is TGCAGTGCCTCGGGACAGGGAGCTCAGCCCCAGCATTTT.